The 30 T cell receptor beta chains given below trace back to one sample, sequenced in a study of blood T cells in healthy people across ages. Together with a sample-barcoded 5' primer, a J-beta primer mix was included in a second PCR lasting about 6 to 11 cycles. TCRdb ran MiXCR on the 5' RACE reads and lists one entry per CDR3 protein. This sample has about 1,500,000 distinct CDR3 sequences, with approximately 40% found just once. Specimen: blood. Receptors were obtained from a woman under 30 in good health.

This clonotype turned up a few times. The V gene is TRBV20-1, the J gene TRBJ1-1, with a weak D call TRBD1 (5 bases). Looked up from germline, CDR1 is DFQATT and CDR2 is SNEGSKA (reference sequence). V lost 6 bases to trimming and J lost 1 base, with 15 bases between them. The CDR3 is 14 residues long. The CDR3: CSAPHPTANTEAFF. The CDR3 nucleotides are TGCAGTGCCCCGCACCCGACAGCGAACACTGAAGCTTTCTTT.

This clonotype has more than one count but fewer than ten. The V call is TRBV6-5, the J call TRBJ2-4; D is ambiguous. V gave up 6 bases and J gave up 4 bases, with 10 bases separating them. Germline CDR1 reads MNHEY; CDR2 reads SVGAGI. The CDR3 contains 13 residues. CDR3 sequence: CASRTSGKNIQYF. The CDR3 DNA reads as TGTGCCAGCAGAACCTCCGGGAAAAACATTCAGTACTTC.

The chain carries TRBV7-9 and TRBJ2-5; weak D call: TRBD2 (6 bases). V was cut by 2 bases and J by 5 bases, with 15 bases left in between. Per germline, CDR1 SEHNR and CDR2 FQNEAQ (reference sequence). This CDR3 has 15 residues. This chain's CDR3 is CASSLFGGGGETQYF. The CDR3 DNA is TGTGCCAGCAGCTTATTCGGCGGTGGGGGGGAGACCCAGTACTTC.

This clonotype showed up just a few times. CDR3: CASSQASGMYGYTF. CDR3 nucleotides: TGCGCCAGCAGCCAAGCGTCAGGGATGTATGGCTACACCTTC. The chain employs TRBV4-1 and TRBJ1-2, with D possibly matching TRBD1 (5 bases). The CDR3 consists of 14 residues. V lost 1 base, J lost 5 bases, and 11 bases lay in between. Germline V gives CDR1 MGHRA, CDR2 YSYEKL.

This clonotype was seen only a few times. The chain links TRBV25-1 to TRBJ2-1; 8 nucleotides match TRBD1. The better agreement between TRBJ2-7 and the DNA end casts doubt on the J call. The CDR3 consists of 12 residues. Germline V gene sequence: CDR1 MGHDK, CDR2 SYGVNS. CDR3 DNA sequence: TGTGCCACCTCGACAGGGGACAATGAGCAGTACTTC. It yields the protein CATSTGDNEQYF.

This sequence joins TRBV5-5 and TRBJ2-5, with 7 positions matching TRBD2. Per the germline V gene, CDR1 is SGHKS and CDR2 is YYEKEE (reference sequence). This CDR3 is built from 15 residues. V shed 4 bases and J 5 bases; nucleotides not matched to a gene: 11. DNA of the CDR3: TGTGCCAGCAGCGCGGGGGATTTTGCCCAGGAGACCCAGTACTTC. Amino acids: CASSAGDFAQETQYF. The full variable domain, with the rest looked up from reference TRBV5-5 and TRBJ2-5, is DAGVTQSPTHLIKTRGQQVTLRCSPISGHKSVSWYQQVLGQGPQFIFQYYEKEERGRGNFPDRFSARQFPNYSSELNVNALLLGDSALYLCASSAGDFAQETQYFGPGTRLLVL.

The chain links TRBV14 to TRBJ2-1, with D possibly being TRBD1 (6 bases). Per the germline V gene, CDR1 is SGHDN and CDR2 is FVKESK. V was cut by 0 bases and J by 2 bases, with 11 bases left in between. The CDR3 consists of 16 residues. The CDR3, as DNA: TGTGCCAGCAGCCAAGATCCCAGGGGAGCCTACAATGAGCAGTTCTTC. It is translated as CASSQDPRGAYNEQFF.

The table lists this clonotype with a few counts. The chain uses TRBV10-1 and TRBJ2-3, with TRBD2 matching 15 bases. Per germline, CDR1 WNHNN and CDR2 SYGVQD (reference sequence). The CDR3 is made up of 16 amino acids. V shed 4 bases, J shed 3 bases, and the junction held 2 bases outside the gene matches. Written as DNA, the CDR3 is TGCGCCAGCAGTGGGACTAGCGGGGGGGCGACAGATACGCAGTATTTT. Translation: CASSGTSGGATDTQYF.

The chain carries TRBV5-1 and TRBJ2-5; weak D call: TRBD1 (5 bases). Trimming removed 4 bases at V and 0 bases at J, with 22 bases between. Germline V gene lookup returns CDR1 SGHRS and CDR2 YFSETQ. CDR3 length: 18 amino acids. The CDR3 here is CASSEAPLLGRYQETQYF. The CDR3 nucleotides read TGCGCCAGCAGCGAGGCCCCACTGTTGGGGCGGTACCAAGAGACCCAGTACTTC.

The sample holds a few counts of this clonotype. This CDR3 reads CASSLVRGANEKLFF. DNA for the CDR3: TGTGCCAGCAGCTTAGTACGGGGGGCGAATGAAAAACTGTTTTTT. V is TRBV11-2 and J is TRBJ1-4, with D tentatively TRBD1 (6 bases). The length of the CDR3 is 15 residues. Trimming removed 1 base from V and 5 bases from J, with 11 bases in between. Germline V gives CDR1 SGHAT, CDR2 FQNNGV. The full variable domain, rest sourced from reference TRBV11-2 and TRBJ1-4, is EAGVAQSPRYKIIEKRQSVAFWCNPISGHATLYWYQQILGQGPKLLIQFQNNGVVDDSQLPKDRFSAERLKGVDSTLKIQPAKLEDSAVYLCASSLVRGANEKLFFGSGTQLSVL.

The chain joins TRBV12-3 or TRBV12-4 to TRBJ1-1; D is undetermined. This CDR3 has 13 amino acids. V lost 6 bases, J lost 7 bases, and 15 bases lay in between. CDR3 DNA: TGTGCCAGCAGCCCCGGAGGGTGGGGTGAAGCTTTCTTT. Its protein product is CASSPGGWGEAFF.

In the case of this clonotype: One end of the junction varies from germline; a read error may be responsible. This rearrangement joins TRBV6-5 to TRBJ1-2; D is perhaps TRBD1 (5 bases). Germline CDR1 reads MNHEY; CDR2 reads SVGAGI. The length of the CDR3 is 14 residues. The CDR3 sequence: CAGSHRDGTMGYTF. The CDR3 DNA reads as TGTGCCGGCAGTCACCGGGACGGAACTATGGGATACACCTTC.

This chain connects TRBV4-2 to TRBJ1-2; D is possibly TRBD1 (5 bases). The CDR3 spans 16 residues. Germline lookup yields CDR1 LGHNA and CDR2 YNFKEQ. The ends were cut back, 5 bases at V and 6 bases at J, with 22 bases in the middle. The CDR3: CASSSAIGAQADGYTF. The DNA for the CDR3 is TGTGCCAGCAGCTCAGCCATTGGGGCTCAGGCCGATGGCTACACCTTC.

The V call is TRBV27, the J call TRBJ2-3; 11 nucleotides agree with TRBD2. There are 15 residues in the CDR3. V was pared by 5 bases and J by 5 bases, with 6 bases of the junction left unmatched. Germline CDR1 MNHEY, CDR2 SMNVEV (reference sequence). This chain's CDR3 is CASSRLAGKLDTQYF. CDR3 nucleotides: TGTGCCAGCAGTCGACTAGCGGGGAAGTTAGATACGCAGTATTTT.

This clonotype was detected only a few times. This chain joins TRBV7-2 and TRBJ2-3; 14 positions agree with TRBD2. V trimming: 5 bases; J trimming: 4 bases; junction bases outside the gene matches: 5. The CDR3 contains 16 residues. CDR1 SGHTA and CDR2 FQGNSA come from the germline V gene. In DNA, the CDR3 is TGTGCCAGCAGCGGGGGGACTAGCGGGAGTGCAGATACGCAGTATTTT. Protein product: CASSGGTSGSADTQYF.

V gene TRBV20-1 combines with J gene TRBJ2-7; tentative D call: TRBD2 (6 bases). This CDR3 has 11 amino acids. V lost 6 bases and J lost 7, with 13 bases in between. Germline V gene lookup returns CDR1 DFQATT and CDR2 SNEGSKA (reference sequence). The CDR3 region is CSANLRGEQYF. The DNA for the CDR3 is TGCAGTGCCAACCTTCGGGGGGAGCAGTACTTC.

The sample holds many counts of this clonotype. The chain links TRBV12-3 or TRBV12-4 to TRBJ1-1, with 9 bases lining up with TRBD1. The trim removed 3 bases at V and 4 bases at J, leaving 9 bases unmatched. CDR3 size: 16 residues. The CDR3 nucleotides are TGTGCCAGCAGTTTCGGGACAGGGATTGGGTTCACTGAAGCTTTCTTT. Translation gives CASSFGTGIGFTEAFF.

This clonotype was counted a few times. The rearrangement links TRBV6-1 to TRBJ2-1, with D tentatively TRBD2 (6 bases). V shed 3 bases and J shed 4 bases, with 13 bases lying between them. There are 15 residues in the CDR3. Germline V gene sequence: CDR1 MNHNS, CDR2 SASEGT. CDR3 sequence reads: CASSDGLEGYNEQFF. DNA of the CDR3: TGTGCCAGCAGTGATGGGCTGGAGGGATACAATGAGCAGTTCTTC.

About this clonotype: A single base separates this from a much larger clone, so it may be a read error. The chain is built from TRBV20-1 and TRBJ2-5; possibly TRBD2 for D (6 bases). Trimming shortened V by 5 bases and J by 5 bases, and 24 bases separated the two germline ends. This CDR3 region has 16 residues. CDR1 is DFQATT, CDR2 SNEGSKA, per germline (reference sequence). The CDR3 DNA follows: TGCAGTGCTGTGGGACCGGGAGTCACATCCGTGGAGACCCAGTACTTC. Its translation is CSAVGPGVTSVETQYF.

The genes are TRBV12-3 or TRBV12-4 and TRBJ1-6; D gene uncertain. The length of the CDR3 is 14 residues. The V gene lost 6 bases and the J gene lost 0 bases, with 6 bases spanning the gap. In DNA, the CDR3 is TGTGCCAGCAGGGAGGTCTCCTATAATTCACCCCTCCACTTT. This translates into CASREVSYNSPLHF.

This clonotype turned up a few times. This chain uses TRBV6-1 with TRBJ2-1; 8 nucleotides agree with TRBD2. CDR1 is MNHNS and CDR2 is SASEGT in the germline V gene. Germline trimming cut 5 bases from V and 1 base from J; bases unmatched to any gene: 13. CDR3 length: 18 amino acids. The CDR3, as DNA: TGTGCCAGCAGTATAAGCGGGGGCCGAAGACTTTCCTACAATGAGCAGTTCTTC. The encoded protein is CASSISGGRRLSYNEQFF.

This clonotype was detected a few times. The rearrangement links TRBV12-3 or TRBV12-4 to TRBJ2-3; TRBD2 matches 15 bases. The length of the CDR3 is 14 residues. The junction had 1 base not matched to a gene; V was cut back by 4 bases and J by 8 bases. The CDR3 DNA sequence: TGTGCCAGCAGTTGGACTAGCGGGGGGGGTACGCAGTATTTT. Its protein is CASSWTSGGGTQYF.

Only a few counts were recorded for this clonotype. The chain is built from TRBV29-1 and TRBJ1-2, with TRBD1 matching 12 bases. CDR3 length: 14 amino acids. The germline V gene encodes CDR1 SQVTM and CDR2 ANQGSEA. The V and J ends lost 4 bases and 7 bases, in that order; junction bases with no gene match: 7. The CDR3 protein is CSVVGTGGAGGYTF. The CDR3 nucleotides read TGCAGCGTTGTGGGGACAGGGGGCGCGGGTGGCTACACCTTC.

The chain uses TRBV20-1 and TRBJ1-1; the D is unclear. Germline CDR1 reads DFQATT; CDR2 reads SNEGSKA (reference sequence). The V end lost 5 bases, the J end lost 5 bases, and 18 bases lay between the germline ends. This CDR3 is built from 14 residues. CDR3 sequence reads: CSAPPDGMYTEAFF. CDR3 nucleotide sequence: TGCAGTGCTCCCCCAGACGGGATGTATACTGAAGCTTTCTTT.

The chain combines TRBV20-1 with TRBJ1-2; possibly TRBD1 for D (6 bases). The CDR3 has 13 amino acids. Germline CDR1 DFQATT, CDR2 SNEGSKA (reference sequence). The V and J ends lost 7 bases and 3 bases respectively, with 15 bases between them. This CDR3 reads CSVPSGEDYGYTF. CDR3 coding DNA: TGCAGTGTCCCGTCAGGGGAGGACTATGGCTACACCTTC.

The rearrangement uses TRBV11-2 and TRBJ2-7, with 9 bases matching TRBD2. Germline-derived CDR1 and CDR2 are SGHAT and FQNNGV. V trimming: 0 bases; J trimming: 6 bases; junction bases outside the gene matches: 0. The CDR3 runs 13 residues. CDR3 nucleotide sequence: TGTGCCAGCAGCTTAGAAGCGGGGGGCGAGCAGTACTTC. Its protein is CASSLEAGGEQYF.

This clonotype occurred many times. The CDR3, as DNA: TGCAGTGCTAGCGGGGCGTACAATGAGCAGTTCTTC. It specifies CSASGAYNEQFF. V and J are TRBV20-1 and TRBJ2-1; D tentatively fits TRBD1 or TRBD2 (5 bases each). Trimming took 3 bases from V and 4 from J, leaving 7 bases between them. The CDR3 is made up of 12 amino acids. Germline V gene sequence: CDR1 DFQATT, CDR2 SNEGSKA (reference sequence).

There are a few counts of this clonotype. V and J are TRBV12-3 or TRBV12-4 and TRBJ2-6, with a weak D call TRBD1 (5 bases). V was clipped by 9 bases and J by 4 bases, with 13 bases between them. The CDR3 extends over 14 amino acids. CDR3 loop: CASQGGSGANVLTF. The CDR3 nucleotides are TGTGCCAGTCAGGGTGGCTCAGGGGCCAACGTCCTGACTTTC.

This chain joins TRBV28 and TRBJ2-2; 8 bases line up with TRBD1. Germline V gene sequence: CDR1 MDHEN, CDR2 SYDVKM. V lost 7 bases and J lost 5; bases outside the gene matches: 6. This CDR3 has 14 residues. The CDR3 here is CASKPGGLTGELFF. CDR3 nucleotide sequence: TGTGCCAGCAAACCAGGGGGCCTTACCGGGGAGCTGTTTTTT.

The chain couples TRBV20-1 to TRBJ2-2, with D possibly called TRBD1 or TRBD2 (6 bases each). Trimming took 0 bases from V and 9 from J, leaving 8 bases between them. CDR1 is DFQATT, CDR2 SNEGSKA, per germline (reference sequence). The CDR3 has 12 amino acids. The CDR3 DNA reads TGCAGTGCTAGAGAGGGGGGCCGGGAGCTGTTTTTT. This encodes CSAREGGRELFF.